A selection of T cell receptor beta chains follows, all from one sample in a study of glioma-infiltrating T cells after dendritic cell vaccination. TCRdb keeps only in-frame clones here, not all; method: immunoSEQ multiplex PCR. The repertoire includes tens of thousands of clones, less than 90% of them detected once, and 6% to 8.5% sits in the top ten. The sample was blood, taken after dendritic cell vaccination. Receptors were obtained from a human donor with glioblastoma. The CDR3 runs from the conserved cysteine through the conserved F or W. Each record gives: clone size, V gene, CDR3 protein. Clone sizes are given selectively: once, few, many, or a class where the clone is expanded.

.	TRBV18	CASSPIQGNYEQYF
.	TRBV23-1	CASSQSEGRGEKLFF
once	TRBV6-1	CASSEIAGSNYGYTF
.	TRBV11-3	CASSTGGREQYF
.	TRBV5-4	CASSLGPAGDYGYTF
.	TRBV19	CASSRAGDGYGYTF
.	TRBV28	CASSLQGGEQYF
.	TRBV19	CASSGDRGANYGYTF
.	TRBV10-1	CASPLEGACGYTF
.	TRBV2	CASRDSRQETQYF
.	TRBV7-8	CASSLVGAGTDTQYF
.	TRBV11-2	CASSLVQTGVFF
.	TRBV4-3	CASSHSGDSGDYGYTF
.	TRBV28	CASNTTPSYNSPLHF
.	TRBV4-2	CASSQADRDHSPLHF
.	TRBV28	CASRSAEVSPQHF
.	TRBV11-3	CASSGGTADTQYF
.	TRBV29-1	CSVGQGAVDTEAFF
.	TRBV6-5	CASSDTGRPQHF
once	TRBV7-2	CASSSIAGLDNEQFF
.	TRBV2	CASKRGGAWPQHF
few	TRBV4-1	CASSSAGGTEAFF
.	TRBV6-5	CASRADRGQPQHF
.	TRBV7-9	CASSLTGERYGYTF
once	TRBV5-1	CASSLAQFNTEAFF
once	TRBV18	CASSPTEVYSNQPQHF